Reported below is one T cell receptor beta chain. The data derive from a study of long-term antiretroviral therapy in people with HIV. Across the study: The 2015 immediate-ART recommendation was preceded by the earliest samples by about a decade.

A v3.0 immunoSEQ assay was performed at survey level. Libraries were prepared by immunoSEQ multiplex PCR; TCRdb keeps only in-frame clonotypes and omits some of them. The sample includes 20,000 to 25,000 clones, approximately 82% of them seen just once. J lost 3 bases, V lost 3 bases, and 8 bases had no gene match. The CDR3 is 16 residues long. CDR1 and CDR2 (germline): MNHNS, SASEGT. The receptor was derived from a man between 18 and 29 years old with HIV. The rearrangement uses TRBV6-1 and TRBJ1-5, with 7 bases that match TRBD1. Sample: unsorted PBMCs, taken 0.1 years before starting antiretroviral therapy. In DNA form, the CDR3 reads TGTGCCAGCAGTGACCCCGACAGGGAGGTCAATCAGCCCCAGCATTTT. As protein: CASSDPDREVNQPQHF.